A single sample gave rise to the 11 T cell receptor beta chains below, sequenced in a study of control samples from healthy donors and cancer patients. Method: immunoSEQ multiplex PCR; TCRdb's copy keeps in-frame clones and lacks some. The sample gives about 72,000 clones, around 92% of which show up once; 5.8% is in the top ten. Source material: blood. These TCRs come from a woman between 55 and 75 years old in good health.

The chain has TRBV9 and TRBJ1-2; no definite D call. There are 14 residues in the CDR3. CDR1 is SGDLS, CDR2 YYNGEE, per germline. The germline V and J ends were trimmed by 0 bases and 1 base, with 7 bases remaining between them. CDR3 residues: CASSVEGNNYGYTF. CDR3 coding DNA: TGTGCCAGCAGCGTAGAAGGCAATAACTATGGCTACACCTTC.

V and J are TRBV11-3 and TRBJ2-7; maybe TRBD1 (6 bases). Trimming removed 1 base from V and 0 bases from J, with 10 bases in between. The germline CDR1 and CDR2 sequences are SGHNT and YENEEA. The CDR3 is 15 amino acids. The CDR3 nucleotides read TGTGCCAGCAGCTTAGGAACAGGGCACTCCTACGAGCAGTACTTC. This translates into CASSLGTGHSYEQYF.

This sequence joins TRBV5-1 and TRBJ2-3, with no clear D. Germline assignment: CDR1 SGHRS and CDR2 YFSETQ. CDR3 length: 12 residues. V dropped 3 bases and J dropped 0 bases, with 2 bases sitting between them. The CDR3 loop reads CASSSSTDTQYF. In DNA form, the CDR3 reads TGCGCCAGCAGCTCTAGCACAGATACGCAGTATTTT. The complete variable domain, with remaining parts taken from reference TRBV5-1 and TRBJ2-3, reads KAGVTQTPRYLIKTRGQQVTLSCSPISGHRSVSWYQQTPGQGLQFLFEYFSETQRNKGNFPGRFSGRQFSNSRSEMNVSTLELGDSALYLCASSSSTDTQYFGPGTRLTVL.

This chain connects TRBV5-1 to TRBJ1-1; D not resolved. The CDR3 is 11 residues long. Germline-derived CDR1 and CDR2 are SGHRS and YFSETQ. Trimming removed 9 bases from V and 2 bases from J, with 8 bases in between. This CDR3 is CAKRENTEAFF. Written as DNA, the CDR3 is TGCGCCAAAAGGGAAAACACTGAAGCTTTCTTT.

The chain couples TRBV29-1 to TRBJ1-1; tentatively, D is TRBD1 (5 bases). The CDR3 length is 13 residues. Looked up from germline, CDR1 is SQVTM and CDR2 is ANQGSEA. The V and J ends lost 4 bases and 2 bases respectively, with 11 bases between them. The DNA for the CDR3 is TGCAGCGTTGCGGCCAGGGACAACACTGAAGCTTTCTTT. Residues: CSVAARDNTEAFF.

The chain has TRBV5-8 and TRBJ1-3, with 9 positions matching TRBD1. The CDR3 length is 14 residues. After removal of 9 bases from V and 0 bases from J, the junction contained 4 bases not matched to a gene. Germline assignment: CDR1 SGHTS and CDR2 YDEGEE. The CDR3 coding sequence is TGTGCCACCGCGACAGGGGGCTCTGGAAACACCATATATTTT. Amino acids: CATATGGSGNTIYF. Supplemented by reference TRBV5-8 and TRBJ1-3, the full variable domain reads EAGVTQSPTHLIKTRGQQATLRCSPISGHTSVYWYQQALGLGLQFLLWYDEGEERNRGNFPPRFSGRQFPNYSSELNVNALELEDSALYLCATATGGSGNTIYFGEGSWLTVV.

V and J are TRBV27 and TRBJ2-5; the match to TRBD1 covers 8 bases. The length of the CDR3 is 14 residues. Germline V lookup: CDR1 MNHEY, CDR2 SMNVEV (reference sequence). V trimming: 8 bases; J trimming: 4 bases; junction bases outside the gene matches: 9. CDR3 sequence reads: CASSRDRGGETQYF. The CDR3 region has the DNA TGTGCCAGCTCTCGCGACAGGGGAGGAGAGACCCAGTACTTC.

V usage is TRBV5-4 and J usage is TRBJ2-2; 9 bases match TRBD2. The CDR3 length is 16 residues. The germline gives CDR1 SGHNT, CDR2 YYREEE (reference sequence). V lost 4 bases, J lost 5 bases, and 9 bases stayed unmatched. The CDR3 DNA sequence: TGTGCCAGCAGCGGAGTAGCGGGAGCGGGGACCGGGGAGCTGTTTTTT. Its protein is CASSGVAGAGTGELFF.

The chain links TRBV4-1 to TRBJ2-1; TRBD2 aligns across 10 bases. The CDR3 runs to 15 residues. Germline V lookup: CDR1 MGHRA, CDR2 YSYEKL. Losses at the gene ends were 0 bases for V and 4 bases for J; bases not matched to a gene: 0. Here the CDR3 reads CASSQELAGYNEQFF. CDR3 DNA: TGCGCCAGCAGCCAAGAACTAGCGGGGTACAATGAGCAGTTCTTC.

J is TRBJ2-6 and V is TRBV27; D remains unclear. CDR3 length: 15 residues. V shed 4 bases and J shed 5 bases, with 12 bases lying between them. Germline assignment: CDR1 MNHEY and CDR2 SMNVEV (reference sequence). In nucleotides, the CDR3 is TGTGCCAGCAGTTCCCGCAAGAGGAGGGCCAACGTCCTGACTTTC. This codes for CASSSRKRRANVLTF.

V is TRBV7-2 and J is TRBJ1-3; TRBD1 matches 7 bases. The CDR3 is 14 amino acids. Germline V gives CDR1 SGHTA, CDR2 FQGNSA. Trimming removed 5 bases from V and 7 bases from J; junction bases left unmatched: 8. CDR3 loop: CASSNPTGFNTIYF. The CDR3 DNA is TGTGCCAGCAGCAACCCGACAGGGTTCAACACCATATATTTT.